Below are 31 T cell receptor beta chains sequenced from a single sample in a study of cytotoxic CD8 clonotypes in ibrutinib-treated CLL. TCRdb keeps only in-frame clones here, not all; method: immunoSEQ multiplex PCR. This table holds hundreds of thousands of clones, under 75% found once. The sample was PBMCs, taken after 24 months of ibrutinib treatment. Receptor source: a human donor with chronic lymphocytic leukemia.

The rearrangement uses TRBV7-9 and TRBJ2-7; maybe TRBD2 (5 bases). V lost 0 bases, J lost 0 bases, and 9 bases lay in between. CDR1 SEHNR and CDR2 FQNEAQ come from the germline V gene (reference sequence). The CDR3 is 15 amino acids. For the CDR3, the DNA is TGTGCCAGCAGCTTAGCGGGCGGGTTCTCCTACGAGCAGTACTTC. Encoded protein: CASSLAGGFSYEQYF.

The rearrangement links TRBV5-1 to TRBJ1-1; D is unclear. Germline loops: CDR1 SGHRS, CDR2 YFSETQ. Trimming removed 0 bases from V and 3 bases from J, with 6 bases in between. The CDR3 consists of 13 residues. The CDR3: CASSLADHTEAFF. CDR3 coding DNA: TGCGCCAGCAGCTTGGCAGACCACACTGAAGCTTTCTTT.

This chain links TRBV29-1 with TRBJ1-2; 7 bases align to TRBD1. This CDR3 is built from 13 residues. Trimming cost V 5 bases and J 8 bases; bases outside gene matches: 11. Germline CDR1 SQVTM, CDR2 ANQGSEA. The CDR3 DNA reads as TGCAGCGTTAACAGGGGCCCCACCCGGGGCTACACCTTC. It codes for CSVNRGPTRGYTF.

Only a few counts were recorded for this clone. J is TRBJ1-2 and V is TRBV12-5, with D maybe TRBD1 (5 bases). CDR1 is LGHNT, CDR2 FRNRAP, per germline. Trimming stripped 5 bases from V and 3 bases from J, with 10 bases between. The CDR3 consists of 13 residues. The DNA of the CDR3 is TGTGCTAGTGGTCAACAGACAGACTATGGCTACACCTTC. It codes for CASGQQTDYGYTF.

The gene calls are TRBV6-5 and TRBJ2-7; TRBD1 aligns across 8 bases. The CDR3 runs 15 residues. V lost 4 bases, J lost 4 bases, and 9 bases stayed unmatched. The germline CDR1 and CDR2 sequences are MNHEY and SVGAGI. The CDR3 here is CASSLTGGTGYEQYF. As DNA, the CDR3 is TGTGCCAGCAGTTTAACAGGGGGAACGGGATACGAGCAGTACTTC.

V and J are TRBV7-9 and TRBJ2-7; D is ambiguous. The ends were cut back, 7 bases at V and 2 bases at J, with 9 bases in the middle. CDR3 length equals 12 residues. The germline V gene encodes CDR1 SEHNR and CDR2 FQNEAQ (reference sequence). The CDR3 spells CASNLGTYEQYF. DNA for the CDR3: TGTGCCAGCAATTTGGGGACCTACGAGCAGTACTTC.

This clone was detected a few times. The CDR3 spells CASSSSGGQGDEQYF. DNA for the CDR3: TGTGCCAGCAGCTCCAGTGGAGGACAGGGCGACGAGCAGTACTTC. The chain couples TRBV9 to TRBJ2-7; 8 bases are a match to TRBD1. Germline-derived CDR1 and CDR2 are SGDLS and YYNGEE. V was pared by 4 bases and J by 5 bases, with 11 bases of the junction left unmatched. The CDR3 is made up of 15 amino acids.

The chain joins TRBV9 to TRBJ2-7; TRBD2 aligns across 8 bases. The ends lost 4 bases at V and 2 bases at J; junction bases unmatched: 17. CDR3 size: 18 residues. The V gene's germline CDR1 is SGDLS and CDR2 YYNGEE. The CDR3 DNA follows: TGTGCCAGCAGCCCAAGGACGGGGAGCGGGAGCCTCGCCTACGAGCAGTACTTC. Protein: CASSPRTGSGSLAYEQYF.

This clone was observed a handful of times. This rearrangement joins TRBV7-9 to TRBJ1-5; D unclear. The germline V gene has CDR1 SEHNR and CDR2 FQNEAQ (reference sequence). Trimming took off 1 base at V and 5 bases at J, with 6 bases between the two ends. The CDR3 is 13 amino acids. CDR3 residues: CASSLEPDQPQHF. In DNA form, the CDR3 reads TGTGCCAGCAGCTTAGAACCCGATCAGCCCCAGCATTTT.

The rearrangement joins TRBV11-2 to TRBJ1-2, with D possibly being TRBD1 (5 bases). The CDR3 runs 14 residues. The germline V gene has CDR1 SGHAT and CDR2 FQNNGV. V lost 8 bases, J lost 5 bases, and 18 bases lay in between. CDR3 protein: CASHGTVVGYGYTF. The DNA for the CDR3 is TGTGCCAGCCATGGGACCGTGGTTGGATATGGCTACACCTTC.

This clone was counted a few times. The rearrangement uses TRBV7-6 and TRBJ2-7; D is perhaps TRBD1 (6 bases). The CDR3 runs to 16 residues. Germline CDR1 reads SGHVS; CDR2 reads FNYEAQ. With 1 base removed from V and 3 bases from J, the gap between germline ends came to 16 bases. The CDR3 nucleotides are TGTGCCAGCAGCTTAGAGGGCCAGGGGACCCACTACGAGCAGTACTTC. It yields the protein CASSLEGQGTHYEQYF.

The genes are TRBV5-1 and TRBJ2-1, with 14 positions matching TRBD2. This CDR3 spans 15 amino acids. The junction had 3 bases not matched to a gene; V was cut back by 0 bases and J by 10 bases. Per germline, CDR1 SGHRS and CDR2 YFSETQ. The CDR3 region is CASSLGGLAGGEQFF. The CDR3 coding sequence is TGCGCCAGCAGCTTGGGCGGACTAGCGGGAGGAGAGCAGTTCTTC.

This chain links TRBV19 with TRBJ1-4, with no clear D. V was pared by 5 bases and J by 4 bases, with 11 bases between. The germline V gene has CDR1 LNHDA and CDR2 SQIVND (reference sequence). This CDR3 contains 14 residues. The CDR3 protein is CASSPGSYNEKLFF. The CDR3, as DNA: TGTGCCAGTAGTCCCGGGAGTTATAATGAAAAACTGTTTTTT.

The rearrangement links TRBV28 to TRBJ2-7; D might be TRBD1 (9 bases). This CDR3 has 17 residues. CDR1 and CDR2 (germline): MDHEN, SYDVKM. V lost 2 bases to trimming and J lost 1 base, with 18 bases between them. The CDR3 here is CASSLGIAGQGSYEQYF. CDR3 DNA: TGTGCCAGCAGTTTAGGGATAGCGGGACAGGGATCCTACGAGCAGTACTTC. The variable domain in full, completed from reference TRBV28 and TRBJ2-7, reads DVKVTQSSRYLVKRTGEKVFLECVQDMDHENMFWYRQDPGLGLRLIYFSYDVKMKEKGDIPEGYSVSREKKERFSLILESASTNQTSMYLCASSLGIAGQGSYEQYFGPGTRLTVT.

The chain is built from TRBV5-6 and TRBJ1-5, with a weak D call TRBD1 (6 bases). This CDR3 is 15 amino acids long. Trimming pared 3 bases from V and 7 bases from J, leaving 17 bases between. Germline V lookup: CDR1 SGHDT, CDR2 YYEEEE. CDR3 DNA sequence: TGTGCCAGCAGCTCTGTTACACAGGGTGAACAGCCCCAGCATTTT. This translates into CASSSVTQGEQPQHF.

This chain connects TRBV4-3 to TRBJ2-3; possibly TRBD1 for D (6 bases). Per germline, CDR1 LGHNA and CDR2 YSLEER. The CDR3 contains 15 residues. Trimming pared 0 bases from V and 1 base from J, leaving 8 bases between. The CDR3, as DNA: TGCGCCAGCAGCCAAGATTCAGGGGGCACAGATACGCAGTATTTT. It translates to CASSQDSGGTDTQYF.

This clone was detected only once. This chain links TRBV7-3 with TRBJ2-1; D is ambiguous. From germline, CDR1 is SGHTA and CDR2 FQGTGA. V was pared by 4 bases and J by 10 bases, with 14 bases between. CDR3 length: 13 amino acids. DNA for the CDR3: TGTGCCAGCAGCTCAGACCGCTTGGGGGAGCAGTTCTTC. Amino acids: CASSSDRLGEQFF.

This clone occurred once. The chain has TRBV10-3 and TRBJ1-2; 7 bases map to TRBD1. CDR3 size: 14 residues. V lost 2 bases and J lost 8; bases outside the gene matches: 8. CDR1 ENHRY and CDR2 SYGVKD come from the germline V gene. The CDR3 sequence is CAISETGAPGGYTF. The CDR3 DNA reads as TGTGCCATCAGTGAGACAGGGGCCCCTGGGGGCTACACCTTC.

This clone appeared once. The gene calls are TRBV11-3 and TRBJ2-1, with 8 bases that match TRBD2. V shed 5 bases and J 8 bases; nucleotides not matched to a gene: 8. Looked up from germline, CDR1 is SGHNT and CDR2 is YENEEA. This CDR3 is 14 amino acids long. The CDR3 loop reads CASSQSGSGYEQFF. In DNA, the CDR3 is TGTGCCAGCAGCCAAAGCGGGAGTGGCTATGAGCAGTTCTTC. The variable domain in full, completed from reference TRBV11-3 and TRBJ2-1, reads EAGVVQSPRYKIIEKKQPVAFWCNPISGHNTLYWYLQNLGQGPELLIRYENEEAVDDSQLPKDRFSAERLKGVDSTLKIQPAELGDSAVYLCASSQSGSGYEQFFGPGTRLTVL.

This rearrangement joins TRBV7-8 to TRBJ1-5, with 8 bases matching TRBD1. CDR3 length: 15 residues. Germline CDR1 reads SGHVS; CDR2 reads FQNEAQ. V was clipped by 8 bases and J by 5 bases; unmatched bases: 11. In DNA form, the CDR3 reads TGTGCCAGCCACAAAGACTCGGGACAGGATCAGCCCCAGCATTTT. As protein: CASHKDSGQDQPQHF.

J is TRBJ2-3 and V is TRBV5-1; 12 bases agree with TRBD2. Germline CDR1 SGHRS, CDR2 YFSETQ. The CDR3 sequence is 16 residues long. V trimming: 4 bases; J trimming: 6 bases; junction bases outside the gene matches: 9. The CDR3, as DNA: TGCGCCAGCAGCCTAGGACTAGCGGGGCTAGGGGATACGCAGTATTTT. This encodes CASSLGLAGLGDTQYF.

About this clone itself: This sample also contains other DNA sequences that code for the same CDR3. The chain joins TRBV5-1 to TRBJ2-2; tentative D call: TRBD1 (6 bases). Deletions cut 4 bases from V and 1 base from J, with 11 bases between. The CDR3 totals 15 residues. Germline values: CDR1 SGHRS, CDR2 YFSETQ. The CDR3 bases are TGCGCCAGCAGCCTGGGGGCGGGGAACACCGGGGAGCTGTTTTTT. Protein sequence: CASSLGAGNTGELFF.

This clone has only a few counts. V gene TRBV27 combines with J gene TRBJ2-1; the D gene is possibly TRBD2 (6 bases). Trimming pared 1 base from V and 9 bases from J, leaving 13 bases between. CDR3 size: 14 residues. CDR1 and CDR2 (germline): MNHEY, SMNVEV (reference sequence). CDR3 DNA sequence: TGTGCCAGCAGTTTATTAGCCTGGGGAGGTGAGCAGTTCTTC. Translating gives CASSLLAWGGEQFF.

The chain employs TRBV15 and TRBJ2-1, with D perhaps TRBD2 (5 bases). The CDR3 consists of 15 residues. The V end was cut by 3 bases, the J end by 7 bases, with 16 bases between. Germline CDR1 reads LNHNV; CDR2 reads YYDKDF (reference sequence). The CDR3 region is CATSSGERLGNEQFF. In DNA form, the CDR3 reads TGTGCCACCAGCAGCGGGGAGCGGCTTGGGAATGAGCAGTTCTTC.

The V and J genes are TRBV7-3 and TRBJ2-2; the D is unclear. Trimming took 5 bases from V and 5 from J, leaving 9 bases between them. Germline CDR1 is SGHTA and CDR2 is FQGTGA. This CDR3 is built from 13 residues. The CDR3 is CASSPQSTGELFF. In nucleotides, the CDR3 is TGTGCCAGCAGCCCTCAGAGTACCGGGGAGCTGTTTTTT.

CDR3: CASSLVGQPGANVLTF. The CDR3 nucleotides read TGCGCCAGCAGCTTGGTAGGACAGCCGGGGGCCAACGTCCTGACTTTC. The chain joins TRBV5-1 to TRBJ2-6; a weak D match, TRBD1 (6 bases). The V gene lost 0 bases and the J gene lost 4 bases, with 11 bases spanning the gap. Germline loops: CDR1 SGHRS, CDR2 YFSETQ. The CDR3 runs to 16 residues.

V gene TRBV5-6 combines with J gene TRBJ1-2; D possibly corresponds to TRBD1 (5 bases). The CDR3 spans 13 residues. CDR1 is SGHDT and CDR2 is YYEEEE in the germline V gene. The ends were cut back, 1 base at V and 6 bases at J, with 10 bases in the middle. The DNA for the CDR3 is TGTGCCAGCAGCTTGCCTTCGGGGGATGGCTACACCTTC. Protein product: CASSLPSGDGYTF.

The rearrangement joins TRBV5-4 to TRBJ2-2; possibly TRBD2 for D (7 bases). The CDR3 loop spans 15 amino acids. Germline V gene data show CDR1 as SGHNT and CDR2 as YYREEE (reference sequence). Trimming pared 6 bases from V and 4 bases from J, leaving 16 bases between. The chain's CDR3 is CASTPGGQRTGELFF. The CDR3 bases are TGTGCCAGCACCCCGGGGGGCCAGCGCACCGGGGAGCTGTTTTTT.

The V gene is TRBV7-9, the J gene TRBJ1-1; possibly TRBD1 for D (5 bases). CDR3 length: 14 amino acids. Germline V gene sequence: CDR1 SEHNR, CDR2 FQNEAQ (reference sequence). Trimming pared 3 bases from V and 5 bases from J, leaving 13 bases between. As DNA, the CDR3 is TGTGCCAGCAGCTTCTCTATGGGGCCTACTGAAGCTTTCTTT. Its translation: CASSFSMGPTEAFF.

This chain links TRBV27 with TRBJ2-7, with 10 bases identical to TRBD2. CDR3 size: 16 residues. Germline assignment: CDR1 MNHEY and CDR2 SMNVEV (reference sequence). With 5 bases clipped from V and 4 bases from J, the junction kept 11 bases outside the gene matches. This chain's CDR3 is CASSRIGLAETYEQYF. The CDR3 bases are TGTGCCAGCAGTCGTATCGGACTAGCGGAAACGTACGAGCAGTACTTC.

Concerning this clone itself: The same CDR3 also results from other DNA sequences found in this sample. The gene calls are TRBV19 and TRBJ2-7; D not certain. The germline V and J ends were trimmed by 4 bases and 0 bases, with 1 base remaining between them. The length of the CDR3 is 11 residues. Germline V gene lookup returns CDR1 LNHDA and CDR2 SQIVND (reference sequence). The CDR3 sequence: CASSSSYEQYF. The CDR3 DNA sequence: TGTGCCAGTAGTAGCTCCTACGAGCAGTACTTC.